The 21 T cell receptor beta chains below all came from one sample that was sequenced in a study of cytomegalovirus exposure and HLA in healthy donors. Researchers ran the PCR with 60 Vbeta and 13 Jbeta primers. Produced via immunoSEQ multiplex PCR; TCRdb's table is partial and in-frame only. The data hold roughly 180,000 clones, with 60% to 80% observed a single time. What was sequenced was PBMCs. Receptors originate from a woman in her thirties or forties in good health and CMV-seropositive.

The chain combines TRBV5-1 with TRBJ1-6; D is unclear. This CDR3 comprises 14 residues. CDR1 and CDR2 from the germline V gene are SGHRS and YFSETQ. With 3 bases removed from V and 11 bases from J, the gap between germline ends came to 15 bases. CDR3 DNA: TGCGCCAGCAGCTCCCGGGCCGGGGAGACACCCCTCCACTTT. Encoded protein: CASSSRAGETPLHF. Based on the CDR3 plus reference TRBV5-1 and TRBJ1-6, the full variable domain is KAGVTQTPRYLIKTRGQQVTLSCSPISGHRSVSWYQQTPGQGLQFLFEYFSETQRNKGNFPGRFSGRQFSNSRSEMNVSTLELGDSALYLCASSSRAGETPLHFGNGTRLTVT.

This chain links TRBV5-1 with TRBJ2-1, with 11 bases identical to TRBD2. J gave up 4 bases and V 1 base, and 7 bases lay outside the gene matches. From germline, CDR1 is SGHRS and CDR2 YFSETQ. This CDR3 has 17 residues. CDR3 residues: CASSLSLSGRGYNEQFF. The CDR3 nucleotides are TGCGCCAGCAGCTTGAGCCTTAGCGGGAGGGGGTACAATGAGCAGTTCTTC.

V and J are TRBV30 and TRBJ1-6; TRBD1 agrees at 8 bases. V trimming: 3 bases; J trimming: 3 bases; junction bases outside the gene matches: 7. Germline CDR1 GTSNPN, CDR2 SVGIG (reference sequence). This CDR3 spans 16 amino acids. CDR3 sequence: CAWRQLTGVYNSPLHF. The DNA for the CDR3 is TGTGCCTGGAGACAGTTGACAGGGGTCTATAATTCACCCCTCCACTTT.

V usage is TRBV19 and J usage is TRBJ2-1; 8 bases map to TRBD2. Germline CDR1 LNHDA, CDR2 SQIVND (reference sequence). The junction had 10 bases not matched to a gene; V was cut back by 6 bases and J by 6 bases. The CDR3 has 15 amino acids. CDR3 loop: CASREGVSGTNEQFF. In nucleotides, the CDR3 is TGTGCCAGTAGGGAAGGGGTTAGCGGGACCAATGAGCAGTTCTTC.

The J gene is TRBJ1-6, the V gene TRBV30; no reliable D call. This CDR3 contains 13 residues. Looked up from germline, CDR1 is GTSNPN and CDR2 is SVGIG (reference sequence). V lost 4 bases to trimming and J lost 10 bases, with 14 bases between them. The DNA for the CDR3 is TGTGCCTGGACCTATGGCGGGGAATCACCCCTCCACTTT. The encoded protein is CAWTYGGESPLHF.

The chain is built from TRBV29-1 and TRBJ1-1, with D hard to call. V shed 3 bases and J shed 3 bases, with 8 bases lying between them. CDR1 is SQVTM, CDR2 ANQGSEA, per germline. The CDR3 consists of 12 residues. In nucleotides, the CDR3 is TGCAGCGTTGACCGGAGGGACACTGAAGCTTTCTTT. Its protein is CSVDRRDTEAFF.

This clone came up once. The gene calls are TRBV25-1 and TRBJ2-1, with TRBD1 matching 7 bases. Germline assignment: CDR1 MGHDK and CDR2 SYGVNS. This CDR3 is 14 amino acids long. V lost 4 bases to trimming and J lost 7 bases; unmatched junction nucleotides: 7. The CDR3 spells CASSGRGGPNEQFF. The CDR3 DNA follows: TGTGCCAGCAGTGGCCGAGGGGGCCCGAATGAGCAGTTCTTC.

This chain joins TRBV6-1 and TRBJ1-1; D unresolved. V shed 5 bases and J shed 3 bases, with 10 bases lying between them. Germline assignment: CDR1 MNHNS and CDR2 SASEGT. The CDR3 has 13 amino acids. The CDR3 DNA reads as TGTGCCAGCAGTCGGCGGGAAGACACTGAAGCTTTCTTT. Translating it yields CASSRREDTEAFF.

The chain couples TRBV5-1 to TRBJ2-6; D is perhaps TRBD1 (6 bases). CDR1 is SGHRS and CDR2 is YFSETQ in the germline V gene. V lost 4 bases and J 4 bases, leaving 15 bases between the germline ends. CDR3 size: 16 residues. Here the CDR3 reads CASSLKQGRGANVLTF. The DNA of the CDR3 is TGCGCCAGCAGCCTCAAACAGGGCCGAGGGGCCAACGTCCTGACTTTC.

The gene calls are TRBV5-1 and TRBJ2-5; 13 bases fit TRBD2. There are 15 residues in the CDR3. Germline V gives CDR1 SGHRS, CDR2 YFSETQ. The ends lost 3 bases at V and 3 bases at J; junction bases unmatched: 2. The CDR3 region is CASSYGLAGEETQYF. The CDR3 nucleotides are TGCGCCAGCAGCTACGGACTAGCGGGAGAAGAGACCCAGTACTTC. Using reference TRBV5-1 and TRBJ2-5 for the parts outside the CDR3, the full variable domain is KAGVTQTPRYLIKTRGQQVTLSCSPISGHRSVSWYQQTPGQGLQFLFEYFSETQRNKGNFPGRFSGRQFSNSRSEMNVSTLELGDSALYLCASSYGLAGEETQYFGPGTRLLVL.

The chain joins TRBV9 to TRBJ2-1, with D perhaps matching TRBD2 (6 bases). V lost 4 bases to trimming and J lost 6 bases, with 20 bases between them. The CDR3 has 16 residues. Germline V gives CDR1 SGDLS, CDR2 YYNGEE. CDR3 region: CASSPRDFPMGNEQFF. CDR3 nucleotides: TGTGCCAGCAGCCCTAGGGACTTCCCAATGGGCAATGAGCAGTTCTTC.

The chain has TRBV5-1 and TRBJ2-1; TRBD1 matches 11 bases. The CDR3 covers 14 residues. After removal of 7 bases from V and 6 bases from J, the junction contained 6 bases not matched to a gene. CDR1 is SGHRS and CDR2 is YFSETQ in the germline V gene. The CDR3 DNA sequence: TGCGCCAGCGCGGGACAGGGGGTCGGCAATGAGCAGTTCTTC. This translates into CASAGQGVGNEQFF.

V gene TRBV27 combines with J gene TRBJ1-4; the D gene is possibly TRBD1 (5 bases). Trimming took off 1 base at V and 6 bases at J, with 15 bases between the two ends. Germline V CDR1 and CDR2: MNHEY, SMNVEV (reference sequence). The CDR3 extends over 16 amino acids. Here the CDR3 reads CASSLYRLGGDEKLFF. In DNA form, the CDR3 reads TGTGCCAGCAGTTTATATCGCCTCGGGGGGGATGAAAAACTGTTTTTT.

CDR3 coding DNA: TGTGCCAGCACTCCTCCGCAGGGGTTCTACAATGAGCAGTTCTTC. It is translated as CASTPPQGFYNEQFF. This sequence joins TRBV25-1 and TRBJ2-1; tentatively, D is TRBD1 (6 bases). The germline gives CDR1 MGHDK, CDR2 SYGVNS. With 7 bases removed from V and 3 bases from J, the gap between germline ends came to 16 bases. This CDR3 comprises 15 residues.

This chain connects TRBV5-1 to TRBJ2-1, with 14 bases lining up with TRBD2. With 4 bases clipped from V and 10 bases from J, the junction kept 7 bases outside the gene matches. The CDR3 consists of 15 residues. Germline CDR1 and CDR2: SGHRS and YFSETQ. The CDR3 spells CASSAGLAGVSEQFF. For the CDR3, the DNA is TGCGCCAGCAGCGCGGGACTAGCGGGAGTCTCGGAGCAGTTCTTC.

Only a few counts were recorded for this clone. The chain is built from TRBV28 and TRBJ2-7, with 10 nucleotides matching TRBD1. Per the germline V gene, CDR1 is MDHEN and CDR2 is SYDVKM. The CDR3 has 14 residues. V lost 6 bases to trimming and J lost 2 bases; unmatched junction nucleotides: 4. The CDR3 sequence is CASSNGTGAYEQYF. For the CDR3, the DNA is TGTGCCAGCAGCAACGGGACAGGGGCCTACGAGCAGTACTTC.

This sequence joins TRBV25-1 and TRBJ2-1; possible D gene TRBD1, 5 bases. Trimming pared 9 bases from V and 0 bases from J, leaving 15 bases between. The CDR3 has 15 residues. From germline, CDR1 is MGHDK and CDR2 SYGVNS. In nucleotides, the CDR3 is TGTGCCAGACGGGCGTCCAGGGACTCCTACAATGAGCAGTTCTTC. Translation gives CARRASRDSYNEQFF.

The CDR3 sequence is CASSLSGYIEKLFF. Here the CDR3 DNA reads TGTGCCAGCAGCCTAAGCGGGTACATTGAAAAACTGTTTTTT. This chain links TRBV7-2 with TRBJ1-4; no firm D call. V lost 5 bases and J 7 bases, leaving 14 bases between the germline ends. Germline CDR1 is SGHTA and CDR2 is FQGNSA. The CDR3 covers 14 residues.

This chain links TRBV7-2 with TRBJ2-3; no clear D. The CDR3 contains 12 residues. Germline CDR1 reads SGHTA; CDR2 reads FQGNSA. Trimming removed 7 bases from V and 6 bases from J, with 11 bases in between. The DNA for the CDR3 is TGTGCCAGCAAAGGAGACTTGGATACGCAGTATTTT. It translates to CASKGDLDTQYF.

The J gene is TRBJ2-1, the V gene TRBV11-2; a weak D match, TRBD2 (6 bases). Germline V CDR1 and CDR2: SGHAT, FQNNGV. Trimming took off 1 base at V and 0 bases at J, with 10 bases between the two ends. The CDR3 loop spans 16 amino acids. The CDR3 spells CASSLGYGSSYNEQFF. CDR3 sequence (DNA): TGTGCCAGCAGCTTAGGTTACGGGAGCTCCTACAATGAGCAGTTCTTC.

The V gene is TRBV10-3, the J gene TRBJ2-3; D ambiguous. The V gene lost 0 bases and the J gene lost 6 bases, with 4 bases spanning the gap. The CDR3 consists of 12 residues. The germline V gene has CDR1 ENHRY and CDR2 SYGVKD. The CDR3 spells CAISESRDTQYF. The CDR3 nucleotides are TGTGCCATCAGTGAGTCGAGGGATACGCAGTATTTT.